This paragraph covers one TCR beta chain sequence. This clone was seen just once. Its antigen is unknown. No per-base quality is available; no much larger clone lies one base away. Per the publication, the time point label means: baseline before first vaccination. Vaccinee samples came from UK trials COV001 and COV002, including a single-blind randomized controlled phase 2/3 trial of AZD1222 (ChAdOx1 nCoV-19) in healthy adults. For TCRbeta chain sequencing, PBMC samples from trial participants were taken at day 0 and at day 28 after the second dose. The sample originates from a study of T cell responses to AZD1222 COVID-19 vaccine (dated by TCRdb to the early 2020s). Background for the entire study: Because spike-specific TCR depth and breadth did not differ between the two schedules, AZD1222 recipients who got a second dose at roughly 4 weeks were pooled with those who got a second dose at roughly 12 weeks. A total of 233 trial participants underwent TCR sequencing, of whom 200 to 220 had received two doses of AZD1222 and around 25 had received two doses of the MenACWY control vaccine. Enrollment into the trials was organized by age into subgroups of 18-55, 56-69 and 70-plus years, and those subgroups contained roughly 140, 27 and 60 TCR-sequenced participants, respectively.

The CDR3 regions of human TCRbeta chains were subjected to immunosequencing. From the authors' description of their analysis: Repertoire TCRs were matched against a reference library of SARS-CoV-2-specific TCRs generated with the MIRA antigen-specificity platform. Breadth was defined as the fraction of unique TCRs that were SARS-CoV-2-associated, and depth was defined as the fraction of total T cells that were SARS-CoV-2-associated. Using the MIRA data, each spike-specific TCR was mapped to the spike region that the TCR reacts to and placed in a CD4 or CD8 class. Log10-transformed breadth and depth values were compared by one-way ANOVA with Sidak's multiple comparisons tests. This is the immuneACCESS table as TCRdb keeps it, with only in-frame sequences that have V and J called. A part of the clones is gone; compared with another copy, unresolved V genes explain less than half, and the rest is unexplained. V and J calls and clone size come straight from that table; D and trimming were deduced from the DNA. In this sample the table shows some 180,000 clones, around 94% of which occur a single time. More than 9% of the sample is taken by the ten largest.

At the junction V is shortened by 2 bases and J by 4 bases, with 18 bases in between. There are 16 amino acids in the CDR3, from cysteine to phenylalanine inclusive. Of all the DNA, just the CDR3 is kept, 48 bases in frame from base 1. CDR1 and CDR2, looked up from the germline V gene, are SGHDT and YYEEEE. The paper's findings and limits, for the study overall: In the small 56-69-year group, the increase in depth fell short of significance, most likely because of low power. Spike-specific TCR breadth and depth rose significantly after two AZD1222 doses compared with day 0 and with MenACWY recipients. Vaccine-associated CD4 TCRs spanned the whole spike protein, with dominant responses in regions 160-218 and 743-854. Conclusions about previously exposed vaccinees were limited because only a handful of AZD1222 recipients were SARS-CoV-2 seropositive at baseline. Because no day 14 peak-response samples were available, repertoires were characterized only after the peak T cell response. Epitopes outside the regions mutated in the B.1.351 and B.1.1.7 variants were reportedly recognized by nearly half of the unique spike-specific TCRs. Most participants were white British and females outnumbered males, and the authors suggested that clonal diversity may have been underestimated.

The clonotype was recovered from an adult in good health. The source material was peripheral blood, sampled on day 0 of AZD1222 vaccination. Recombination connected TRBV5-6 to TRBJ1-2, and possibly TRBD1, on 5 matching bases. The nucleotide sequence is given as TGTGCCAGCAGCTTCGGTGGGGCTTCTGCCGGCTATGGCTACACCTTC. This encodes CASSFGGASAGYGYTF.